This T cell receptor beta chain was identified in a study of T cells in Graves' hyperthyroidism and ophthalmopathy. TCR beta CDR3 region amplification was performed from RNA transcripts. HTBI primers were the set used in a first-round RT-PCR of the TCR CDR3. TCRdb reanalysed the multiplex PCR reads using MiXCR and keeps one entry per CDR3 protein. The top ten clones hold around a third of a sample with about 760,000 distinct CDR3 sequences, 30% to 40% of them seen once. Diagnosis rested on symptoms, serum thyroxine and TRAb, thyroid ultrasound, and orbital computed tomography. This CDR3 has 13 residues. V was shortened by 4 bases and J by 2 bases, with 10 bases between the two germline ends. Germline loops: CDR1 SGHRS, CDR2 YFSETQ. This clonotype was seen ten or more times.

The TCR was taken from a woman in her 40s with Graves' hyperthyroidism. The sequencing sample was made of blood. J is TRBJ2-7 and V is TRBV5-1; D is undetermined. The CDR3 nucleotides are TGCGCCAGCAGCCTGACCGCACCCTACGAGCAGTACTTC. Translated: CASSLTAPYEQYF.